The 19 T cell receptor beta chains given below trace back to one sample, sequenced in a study of regulatory T cells in long-lasting Graves disease. The TCR beta library used iRepertoire HTBI primers with Arm-PCR amplification of CDR3. TCRdb reprocessed the multiplex PCR reads via MiXCR and lists one record per CDR3 protein. This table holds nearly 350,000 distinct CDR3 sequences, 15% to 20% found once. Indicated time point: persistent/refractory GD, antithyroid drugs over 5 years with positive TRAb. After RNA was extracted from PBMCs, the TCR library was made from it. The source material was peripheral blood mononuclear cells (PBMCs), sampled when the disease was refractory, from a patient treated with antithyroid drugs. The origin of the receptors is a female donor with Graves disease.

This clonotype was counted many times. This chain links TRBV7-3 with TRBJ2-5; no definite D call. V lost 5 bases to trimming and J lost 5 bases, with 15 bases between them. Per germline, CDR1 SGHTA and CDR2 FQGTGA. The CDR3 sequence is 14 residues long. The CDR3 region has the DNA TGTGCCAGCAGCCCATCGGGCCTGGGGGAGACCCAGTACTTC. Its protein is CASSPSGLGETQYF.

This clonotype occurred a few times. Because it lacks the conserved phenylalanine or tryptophan at the end, this CDR3 is likely a read error. The limits of the CDR3 on the DNA are not certain, so only TCRdb's listed CDR3 is given. CDR3 sequence: CASSFGQGSRETI. This chain connects TRBV11-1 to TRBJ1-1; the table's D gene call, TRBD1, was not cross checked with the DNA. CDR1 and CDR2 (germline): SGHAT, FQDESV (reference sequence). The CDR3 comprises 13 residues, both ends counted.

Concerning this clonotype itself: A read error is possible here, since a much larger clone lies one base away. The chain joins TRBV5-5 to TRBJ2-7; possible D gene TRBD1, 6 bases. Looked up from germline, CDR1 is SGHKS and CDR2 is YYEKEE (reference sequence). The CDR3 is 15 amino acids. The DNA of the CDR3 is TGTGCCAGCAGCATAGGGACACGGAGCTCCCACGAGCAGTACTTC. The encoded protein is CASSIGTRSSHEQYF.

This clonotype was found a few times. This sequence joins TRBV4-3 and TRBJ2-2, with D perhaps TRBD2 (7 bases). CDR1 is LGHNA and CDR2 is YSLEER in the germline V gene. The CDR3 is 16 residues long. Trimming stripped 1 base from V and 3 bases from J, with 12 bases between. CDR3 nucleotide sequence: TGCGCCAGCAGCCAAGGGTGGGGGGGCCACACCGGGGAGCTGTTTTTT. Residues: CASSQGWGGHTGELFF.

Ten or more counts support this clonotype. The chain employs TRBV12-3 or TRBV12-4 and TRBJ2-5, with D possibly TRBD2 on 5 matching bases. Trimming shortened V by 7 bases and J by 1 base, and 16 bases separated the two germline ends. This CDR3 has 15 residues. The CDR3 loop reads CASTQSLGVQETQYF. CDR3 in DNA: TGTGCCAGCACTCAGTCCCTCGGGGTCCAAGAGACCCAGTACTTC.

There are a few counts of this clonotype. V is TRBV27 and J is TRBJ1-2; 7 nucleotides match TRBD1. The germline V gene encodes CDR1 MNHEY and CDR2 SMNVEV (reference sequence). After removal of 5 bases from V and 2 bases from J, the junction contained 5 bases not matched to a gene. This CDR3 is 14 amino acids long. The CDR3 is CASSQRGPNYGYTF. The CDR3 DNA is TGTGCCAGCAGTCAAAGGGGGCCCAACTATGGCTACACCTTC.

The chain joins TRBV3-1 to TRBJ1-4; TRBD1 aligns across 8 bases. V lost 3 bases to trimming and J lost 7 bases; unmatched junction nucleotides: 4. Per the germline V gene, CDR1 is LGHDT and CDR2 is YNNKEL (reference sequence). The CDR3 has 14 residues. CDR3 region: CASSHGQGPEKLFF. In nucleotides, the CDR3 is TGTGCCAGCAGCCATGGACAGGGACCTGAAAAACTGTTTTTT.

This rearrangement joins TRBV20-1 to TRBJ1-1; the D is unclear. Germline lookup yields CDR1 DFQATT and CDR2 SNEGSKA (reference sequence). V lost 0 bases to trimming and J lost 8 bases, with 1 base between them. The CDR3 loop spans 9 amino acids. This chain's CDR3 is CSAREEAFF. Written as DNA, the CDR3 is TGCAGTGCTAGAGAAGAAGCTTTCTTT.

This clonotype was counted ten times or more. The chain is built from TRBV18 and TRBJ2-5; D gene unclear. Germline values: CDR1 KGHSH, CDR2 LQKENI. The CDR3 has 13 amino acids. Trimming removed 3 bases from V and 4 bases from J, with 9 bases in between. The CDR3 spells CASSPRSPETQYF. The CDR3 DNA reads as TGTGCCAGCTCACCGCGATCCCCAGAGACCCAGTACTTC.

The sample holds many counts of this clonotype. Mismatch with germline at one junction end may stem from a read error. CDR3 sequence reads: CASSPPGGLNTGELFF. CDR3 DNA sequence: TGTGCCAGCAGCCCCCCCGGGGGGCTTAACACCGGGGAGCTATTTTTT. V and J are TRBV12-3 or TRBV12-4 and TRBJ2-2, with D possibly being TRBD2 (7 bases). CDR3 length equals 16 residues.

There are a few counts of this clonotype. This chain links TRBV10-3 with TRBJ1-2; no clear D. With 0 bases removed from V and 7 bases from J, the gap between germline ends came to 12 bases. The CDR3 contains 14 residues. Germline V CDR1 and CDR2: ENHRY, SYGVKD. The CDR3, as DNA: TGTGCCATCAGTGAGTCGAGCTGGTCGGGTGGCTACACCTTC. This sequence encodes CAISESSWSGGYTF.

This clonotype was recorded many times. V and J are TRBV12-3 or TRBV12-4 and TRBJ1-2; 7 nucleotides align to TRBD1. V shed 2 bases and J 4 bases; nucleotides not matched to a gene: 13. CDR3 length: 17 residues. CDR3 coding DNA: TGTGCCAGCAGTTTAAGGGGCTGGTCAGGGGGAATCTATGGCTACACCTTC. It specifies CASSLRGWSGGIYGYTF.

This clonotype was recorded at least ten times. This chain joins TRBV13 and TRBJ1-1, with D uncertain. Germline CDR1 is PRHDT and CDR2 is FYEKMQ (reference sequence). Between the trimmed V and J ends, which lost 5 bases and 3 bases, there was a span of 10 bases. There are 13 residues in the CDR3. The CDR3 region is CASSHDIYTEAFF. CDR3 in DNA: TGTGCCAGCAGCCACGACATATACACTGAAGCTTTCTTT.

This clonotype was counted at least ten times. The V and J genes are TRBV20-1 and TRBJ1-2; the match to TRBD1 covers 8 bases. This CDR3 contains 13 residues. Trimming took 6 bases from V and 3 from J; bases not matched to a gene: 6. Germline assignment: CDR1 DFQATT and CDR2 SNEGSKA (reference sequence). CDR3 sequence: CSAPTGVDYGYTF. The DNA for the CDR3 is TGCAGTGCACCGACAGGGGTGGACTATGGCTACACCTTC.

The gene calls are TRBV9 and TRBJ2-3; 12 bases match TRBD2. CDR1 is SGDLS, CDR2 YYNGEE, per germline. The CDR3 loop spans 17 amino acids. V gave up 0 bases and J gave up 3 bases; unmatched junction bases: 5. This CDR3 reads CASSVDPSGRVTDTQYF. DNA of the CDR3: TGTGCCAGCAGCGTAGACCCTAGCGGGAGGGTAACAGATACGCAGTATTTT.

The J gene is TRBJ1-2, the V gene TRBV6-2 or TRBV6-3; unclear D gene. The CDR3 is 16 residues long. Germline CDR1 MNHEY, CDR2 SVGEGT. The ends were cut back, 0 bases at V and 0 bases at J, with 11 bases in the middle. Here the CDR3 reads CASSYSRPETNYGYTF. The CDR3 region has the DNA TGTGCCAGCAGTTACTCGCGGCCGGAGACTAACTATGGCTACACCTTC.

This clonotype was counted between two and nine times. This chain connects TRBV3-1 to TRBJ2-2; TRBD2 might be the D (6 bases). Germline values: CDR1 LGHDT, CDR2 YNNKEL (reference sequence). V was cut by 3 bases and J by 8 bases, with 19 bases left in between. The CDR3 has 16 residues. The CDR3 DNA sequence: TGTGCCAGCAGCCAGTGGGGTCACCCCCGGGGGGGGGAGCTGTTTTTT. Amino acid sequence: CASSQWGHPRGGELFF.

Turning to this clonotype: Just one base apart from a much larger clone, this may be a read error. V and J are TRBV28 and TRBJ1-1; D not resolved. Germline CDR1 is MDHEN and CDR2 is SYDVKM. This CDR3 is 15 amino acids long. Written as DNA, the CDR3 is TGTGCCAGCAGTCTCGTGGCCCTTATGAACACTGGAGCTTTCTTT. Translating it yields CASSLVALMNTGAFF.

This clonotype appeared a few times. V gene TRBV20-1 combines with J gene TRBJ2-2, with 8 bases that match TRBD2. Germline CDR1 reads DFQATT; CDR2 reads SNEGSKA (reference sequence). V lost 0 bases to trimming and J lost 1 base; unmatched junction nucleotides: 7. This CDR3 is 17 amino acids long. CDR3 in amino acids: CSARDPRAGGNTGELFF. CDR3 nucleotides: TGCAGTGCTAGAGACCCTAGGGCGGGAGGGAACACCGGGGAGCTGTTTTTT.